This T cell receptor beta chain derives from a study of response to subunit inactivated influenza vaccine. Comment on this clonotype: Its antigen is undetermined.

Study-wide points: Every seasonal influenza vaccination brings in few new T cells, the authors suggested.

V was pared by 5 bases and J by 6 bases, with 15 bases of the junction left unmatched. The CDR3 is 17 residues long. MiXCR, applied by TCRdb to the RT-PCR reads, yields one record per CDR3 protein. In the table there are about 480,000 distinct CDR3 sequences, roughly 9.8% of which are singletons. This clonotype was sampled from a man in his forties or fifties who received an inactivated influenza vaccine. Sequenced here: PBMCs from blood, sampled roughly 6 weeks after vaccination. The rearrangement uses TRBV12-3 or TRBV12-4 and TRBJ2-1, with 8 bases matching TRBD1. The CDR3 sequence is CASSPPISGGDFNEQFF. CDR3 nucleotide sequence: TGTGCCAGCAGTCCCCCTATTTCAGGGGGCGATTTCAATGAGCAGTTCTTC.